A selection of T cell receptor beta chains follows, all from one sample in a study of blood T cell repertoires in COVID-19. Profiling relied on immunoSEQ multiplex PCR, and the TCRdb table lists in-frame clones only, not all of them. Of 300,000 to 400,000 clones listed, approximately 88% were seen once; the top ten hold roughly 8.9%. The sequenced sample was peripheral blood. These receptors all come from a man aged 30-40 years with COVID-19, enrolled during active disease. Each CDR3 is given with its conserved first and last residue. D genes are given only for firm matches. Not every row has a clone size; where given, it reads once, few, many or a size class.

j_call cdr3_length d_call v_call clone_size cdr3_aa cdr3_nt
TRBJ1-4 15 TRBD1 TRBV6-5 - CASRETGATNEKLFF TGTGCCAGCAGGGAGACAGGGGCAACTAATGAAAAACTGTTTTTT
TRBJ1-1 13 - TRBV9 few CASSVAGSTEAFF TGTGCCAGCAGCGTAGCGGGGTCCACTGAAGCTTTCTTT
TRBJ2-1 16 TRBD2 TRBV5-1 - CASSSSLAGGGNEQFF TGCGCCAGCAGCTCCTCACTAGCGGGAGGCGGTAATGAGCAGTTCTTC
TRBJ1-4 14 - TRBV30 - CAWRGGPYREKLFF TGTGCCTGGAGGGGGGGGCCCTACAGGGAAAAACTGTTTTTT
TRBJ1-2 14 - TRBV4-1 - CASSQIEQGYGYTF TGCGCCAGCAGCCAAATCGAACAGGGCTATGGCTACACCTTC
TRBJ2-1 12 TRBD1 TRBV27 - CASSHRGNEQFF TGTGCCAGCAGTCACAGGGGAAATGAGCAGTTCTTC
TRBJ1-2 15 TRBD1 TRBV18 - CASSAAEGASYGYTF TGTGCCAGCTCGGCCGCGGAGGGGGCTAGCTATGGCTACACCTTC
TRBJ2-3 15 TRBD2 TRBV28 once CASSPAGAGTDTQYF TGTGCCAGCAGTCCCGCGGGAGCCGGCACAGATACGCAGTATTTT
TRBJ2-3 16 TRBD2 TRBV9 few CASSASGSWGADTQYF TGTGCCAGCAGCGCAAGCGGGAGCTGGGGGGCAGATACGCAGTATTTT
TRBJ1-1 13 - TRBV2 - CASIPDSNTEAFF TGTGCCAGCATTCCGGACTCGAACACTGAAGCTTTCTTT
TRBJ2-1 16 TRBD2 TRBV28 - CASSSVAGGSYNEQFF TGTGCCAGCAGTTCTGTAGCGGGAGGGTCCTACAATGAGCAGTTCTTC
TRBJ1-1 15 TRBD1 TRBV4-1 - CASSQGAGGRTEAFF TGCGCCAGCAGCCAAGGAGCAGGGGGTAGAACTGAAGCTTTCTTT
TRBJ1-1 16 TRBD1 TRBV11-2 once CASSPRQGAGIFEAFF TGTGCCAGCAGCCCAAGACAGGGGGCAGGGATATTTGAAGCTTTCTTT
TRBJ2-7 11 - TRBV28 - CASSPRGKQYF TGTGCCAGCAGTCCTCGGGGTAAGCAGTACTTC
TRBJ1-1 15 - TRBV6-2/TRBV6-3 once CASSDALDLNTEAFF TGTGCCAGCAGCGACGCCCTAGACCTGAACACTGAAGCTTTCTTT
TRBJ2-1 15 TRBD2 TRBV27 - CASSSGLAGANEQFF TGTGCCAGCAGTTCAGGACTAGCGGGAGCCAATGAGCAGTTCTTC
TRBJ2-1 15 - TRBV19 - CASSTGPEAYNEQFF TGTGCCAGTAGTACGGGTCCGGAGGCCTACAATGAGCAGTTCTTC
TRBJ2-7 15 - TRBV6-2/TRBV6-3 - CASSRPHRQTYEQYF TGTGCCAGCAGCCGCCCGCACCGACAGACCTACGAGCAGTACTTC
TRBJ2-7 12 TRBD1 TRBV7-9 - CASSHTGVEQYF TGTGCCAGCAGCCACACAGGGGTCGAGCAGTACTTC
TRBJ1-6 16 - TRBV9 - CASSVAGGGYNSPLHF TGTGCCAGCAGCGTCGCCGGGGGGGGGTATAATTCACCCCTCCACTTT
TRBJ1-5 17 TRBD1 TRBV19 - CASSINLPGQFYQPQHF TGTGCCAGTAGTATAAATTTACCGGGACAGTTTTATCAGCCCCAGCATTTT
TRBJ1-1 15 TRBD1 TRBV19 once CASRLRDRGNTEAFF TGTGCCAGTAGGCTCCGGGACAGGGGGAACACTGAAGCTTTCTTT
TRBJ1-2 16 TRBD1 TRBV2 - CASSDLGQGIDYGYTF TGTGCCAGCAGTGATTTAGGACAGGGGATCGACTATGGCTACACCTTC
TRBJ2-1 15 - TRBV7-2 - CASSLGGASYNEQFF TGTGCCAGCAGCTTAGGCGGGGCCTCCTACAATGAGCAGTTCTTC
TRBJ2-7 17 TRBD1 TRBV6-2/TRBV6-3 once CASSLQGLPLYFYEQYF TGTGCCAGCAGCCTACAGGGGTTACCACTCTACTTTTACGAGCAGTACTTC
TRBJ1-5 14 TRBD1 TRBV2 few CASCRDRSNQPQHF TGTGCCAGCTGCCGGGACAGAAGCAATCAGCCCCAGCATTTT
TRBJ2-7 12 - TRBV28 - CASSFRPYEQYF TGTGCCAGCAGTTTCAGGCCCTACGAGCAGTACTTC
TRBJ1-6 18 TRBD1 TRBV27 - CASSQTFFVRGRFSPLHF TGTGCCAGCAGTCAGACATTTTTTGTCAGGGGGAGGTTTTCACCCCTCCACTTT
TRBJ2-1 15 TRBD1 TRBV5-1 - CASSRTGGGYNEQFF TGCGCCAGCAGCCGGACAGGGGGCGGCTACAATGAGCAGTTCTTC
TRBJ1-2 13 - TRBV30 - CAWSGQHFYGYTF TGTGCCTGGTCAGGGCAGCACTTCTATGGCTACACCTTC
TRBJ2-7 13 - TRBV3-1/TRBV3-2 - CASSRAQAYEQYF TGTGCCAGCAGCCGGGCCCAGGCTTACGAGCAGTACTTC
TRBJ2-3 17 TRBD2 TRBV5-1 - CASSWSGASGGTDTQYF TGCGCCAGCAGCTGGAGTGGGGCTAGCGGGGGCACAGATACGCAGTATTTT
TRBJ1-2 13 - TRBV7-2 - CASMFNRGGGYTF TGTGCCAGCATGTTTAATAGAGGTGGCGGCTACACCTTC
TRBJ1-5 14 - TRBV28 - CASSLGGSEQPQHF TGTGCCAGCAGTTTAGGGGGGAGTGAGCAGCCCCAGCATTTT
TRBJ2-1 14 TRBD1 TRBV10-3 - CAISRQGALDEQFF TGTGCCATCAGCCGACAGGGGGCATTGGATGAGCAGTTCTTC
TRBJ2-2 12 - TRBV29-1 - CSVYCETGELFF TGCAGCGTTTATTGCGAGACCGGGGAGCTGTTTTTT
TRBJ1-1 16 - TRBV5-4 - CASSFEVFRGITEAFF TGTGCCAGCAGCTTTGAGGTCTTTCGGGGGATTACTGAAGCTTTCTTT
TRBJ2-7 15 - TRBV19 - CASSGGDVETYEQYF TGTGCCAGTAGTGGAGGGGATGTGGAAACCTACGAGCAGTACTTC
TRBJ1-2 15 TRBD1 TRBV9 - CASSGRTGGSLGYTF TGTGCCAGCAGCGGAAGGACAGGGGGTTCCCTCGGCTACACCTTC
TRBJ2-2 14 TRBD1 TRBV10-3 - CAISTDRRTGELFF TGTGCCATCAGCACGGACAGGAGAACCGGGGAGCTGTTTTTT
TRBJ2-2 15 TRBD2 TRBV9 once CASSVAGRGTGELFF TGTGCCAGCAGCGTAGCCGGGAGGGGCACCGGGGAGCTGTTTTTT
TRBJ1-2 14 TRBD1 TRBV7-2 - CASSARTGRDGYTF TGTGCCAGCAGCGCCCGGACAGGGCGCGATGGCTACACCTTC
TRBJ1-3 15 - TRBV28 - CASSFSTSSGNTIYF TGTGCCAGCAGTTTTTCAACTTCCTCTGGAAACACCATATATTTT
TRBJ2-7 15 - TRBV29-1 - CSVEVAGTKRYEQYF TGCAGCGTTGAAGTGGCGGGGACCAAGCGTTACGAGCAGTACTTC
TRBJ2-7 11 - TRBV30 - CAWSFSYEQYF TGTGCCTGGAGTTTCTCTTACGAGCAGTACTTC
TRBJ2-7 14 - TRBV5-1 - CASSLEGVENEQYF TGCGCCAGCAGCTTGGAGGGAGTTGAAAACGAGCAGTACTTC
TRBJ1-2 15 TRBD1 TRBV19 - CASSIGDRAAYGYTF TGTGCCAGTAGTATAGGTGACAGGGCGGCATATGGCTACACCTTC
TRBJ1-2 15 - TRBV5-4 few CASRPWATSNYGYTF TGTGCCAGCAGACCCTGGGCAACCTCTAACTATGGCTACACCTTC
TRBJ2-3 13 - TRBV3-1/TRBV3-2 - CASSQGAQGTQYF TGTGCCAGCAGCCAAGGGGCCCAAGGTACGCAGTATTTT
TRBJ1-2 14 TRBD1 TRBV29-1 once CSVAHTSGTGGYTF TGCAGCGTTGCCCACACCTCCGGGACAGGGGGCTACACCTTC
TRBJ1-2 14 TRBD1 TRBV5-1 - CASSLAGQGRGYTF TGCGCCAGCAGCTTGGCTGGACAGGGGAGGGGCTACACCTTC
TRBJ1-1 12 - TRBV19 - CASSPRNTEAFF TGTGCCAGTAGTCCCAGGAACACTGAAGCTTTCTTT